Presented here are 2 T cell receptor beta chains from one specimen sequenced in a study of T cells after yellow fever vaccination. TCRdb used MiXCR to reprocess the 5' RACE reads, holding one entry per CDR3 protein. There are 620,000 or so distinct CDR3 sequences in the sample; approximately 16% occur only once, and around a sixth lies in the top ten. The input for sequencing was PBMCs, taken roughly 5 days after the first yellow fever vaccination. These receptors all come from a man between 18 and 29 years old who received the YFV17D yellow fever vaccine.

This clonotype was seen only a few times. This sequence joins TRBV20-1 and TRBJ2-1; 8 bases match TRBD2. The CDR3 runs 14 residues. Germline assignment: CDR1 DFQATT and CDR2 SNEGSKA (reference sequence). DNA of the CDR3: TGCAGCGGTATAGCGGGAATATCCTACAATGAGCAGTTCTTC. Its translation: CSGIAGISYNEQFF.

V gene TRBV7-3 combines with J gene TRBJ2-2, with a possible D match to TRBD1 (5 bases). The CDR3 runs 17 residues. Trimming took off 3 bases at V and 1 base at J, with 15 bases between the two ends. Germline CDR1 reads SGHTA; CDR2 reads FQGTGA. The CDR3 DNA reads TGTGCCAGCAGCTTGGTTTCAATGGGGCGGAACACCGGGGAGCTGTTTTTT. Protein product: CASSLVSMGRNTGELFF.